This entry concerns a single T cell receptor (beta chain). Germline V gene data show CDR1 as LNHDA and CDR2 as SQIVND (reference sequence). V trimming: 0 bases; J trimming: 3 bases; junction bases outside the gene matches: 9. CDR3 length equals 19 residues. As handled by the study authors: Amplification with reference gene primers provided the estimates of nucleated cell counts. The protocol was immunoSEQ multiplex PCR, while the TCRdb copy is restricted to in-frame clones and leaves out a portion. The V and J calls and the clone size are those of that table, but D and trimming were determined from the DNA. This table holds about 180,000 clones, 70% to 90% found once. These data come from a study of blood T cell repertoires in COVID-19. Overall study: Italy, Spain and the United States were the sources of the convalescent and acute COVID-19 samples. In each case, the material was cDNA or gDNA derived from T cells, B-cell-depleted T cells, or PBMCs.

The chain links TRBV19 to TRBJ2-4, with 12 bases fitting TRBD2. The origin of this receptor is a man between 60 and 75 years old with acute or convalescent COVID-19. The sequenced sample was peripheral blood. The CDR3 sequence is CASSIERTSGTILKNIQYF. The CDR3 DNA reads TGTGCCAGTAGTATAGAGAGGACTAGCGGGACGATCCTCAAAAACATTCAGTACTTC.